The 30 T cell receptor beta chains reported below all come from one sample, sequenced in a study of regulatory T cells in long-lasting Graves disease. To make TCR beta libraries, researchers used iRepertoire HTBI primers and Arm-PCR of CDR3 regions. TCRdb recomputed calls from the multiplex PCR reads with MiXCR, one row per CDR3 protein. The profile shows about 620,000 distinct CDR3 sequences, less than 20% of them singletons. Stated time point: newly diagnosed GD, antithyroid drugs for less than 3 months. The TCR library was prepared using RNA isolated from PBMCs. These data were also filed under a second study, of T cells in Graves' hyperthyroidism and ophthalmopathy.

The sample in question was peripheral blood mononuclear cells (PBMCs), obtained at new diagnosis, from a patient treated with antithyroid drugs. These receptors were obtained from a woman under 40 with Graves disease.

CDR3 residues: CASSFGTGGTDTQYF. For the CDR3, the DNA is TGTGCCAGCAGCTTCGGGACAGGTGGCACAGATACGCAGTATTTT. The genes are TRBV14 and TRBJ2-3; 8 nucleotides align to TRBD1. Trimming removed 5 bases from V and 1 base from J; junction bases left unmatched: 5. Germline V lookup: CDR1 SGHDN, CDR2 FVKESK. The length of the CDR3 is 15 residues.

This chain uses TRBV18 with TRBJ2-1; the match to TRBD2 covers 10 bases. The CDR3 has 13 residues. Germline V gene data show CDR1 as KGHSH and CDR2 as LQKENI. The junction had 2 bases not matched to a gene; V was cut back by 3 bases and J by 9 bases. The CDR3 sequence: CASSPIAGGEQFF. For the CDR3, the DNA is TGTGCCAGCTCACCTATAGCGGGAGGTGAGCAGTTCTTC.

This clonotype was picked up one time. The chain couples TRBV3-1 to TRBJ1-1, with D possibly being TRBD1 (5 bases). Per the germline V gene, CDR1 is LGHDT and CDR2 is YNNKEL (reference sequence). CDR3 length: 15 amino acids. V was shortened by 1 base and J by 3 bases, with 12 bases between the two germline ends. CDR3 sequence reads: CASSQGARVDTEAFF. Written as DNA, the CDR3 is TGTGCCAGCAGCCAAGGTGCCAGGGTAGACACTGAAGCTTTCTTT.

This clonotype has more than one count but fewer than ten. The rearrangement joins TRBV7-3 to TRBJ2-1, with D tentatively TRBD2 (5 bases). CDR1 and CDR2 from the germline V gene are SGHTA and FQGTGA. The CDR3 has 13 residues. Trimming pared 4 bases from V and 7 bases from J, leaving 11 bases between. The CDR3 DNA sequence: TGTGCCAGCAGCTCCTCCCCGGGGAATGAGCAGTTCTTC. This encodes CASSSSPGNEQFF.

This clonotype was recorded at least ten times. This sequence joins TRBV2 and TRBJ1-1, with 9 bases fitting TRBD1. CDR3 length: 14 residues. V gave up 6 bases and J gave up 4 bases; unmatched junction bases: 6. Germline V gene data show CDR1 as SNHLY and CDR2 as FYNNEI. Here the CDR3 reads CASSQGQGFTEAFF. In nucleotides, the CDR3 is TGTGCCAGCAGCCAAGGACAGGGGTTCACTGAAGCTTTCTTT.

This clonotype was seen only a few times. The V and J genes are TRBV19 and TRBJ2-6; possibly TRBD2 for D (5 bases). Germline lookup yields CDR1 LNHDA and CDR2 SQIVND (reference sequence). V lost 3 bases and J 5 bases, leaving 20 bases between the germline ends. CDR3 length: 18 amino acids. The CDR3 region is CASSMIVSGMGWANVLTF. For the CDR3, the DNA is TGTGCCAGTAGTATGATTGTATCGGGGATGGGCTGGGCCAACGTCCTGACTTTC.

This clonotype was counted many times. The V call is TRBV18, the J call TRBJ2-5; a possible D gene is TRBD2 (5 bases). V was clipped by 6 bases and J by 3 bases, with 11 bases between them. Germline V gene data show CDR1 as KGHSH and CDR2 as LQKENI. CDR3 length: 13 amino acids. The chain's CDR3 is CASSRRREETQYF. CDR3 sequence (DNA): TGTGCCAGCTCCAGGCGGCGGGAAGAGACCCAGTACTTC.

This clonotype was observed many times. This chain uses TRBV6-2 or TRBV6-3 with TRBJ2-7; 9 positions agree with TRBD2. This CDR3 spans 13 amino acids. The germline V gene has CDR1 MNHEY and CDR2 SVGEGT. V shed 6 bases, J shed 5 bases, and the junction held 5 bases outside the gene matches. CDR3 DNA sequence: TGTGCCAGCAGAGGTAGCGGGAGACACGAGCAGTACTTC. Protein: CASRGSGRHEQYF.

In this sample, this clonotype turned up many times. The chain links TRBV6-9 to TRBJ2-5; D is perhaps TRBD1 (6 bases). CDR3 length: 16 residues. The germline V gene encodes CDR1 MNHGY and CDR2 SVAAGI. V dropped 3 bases and J dropped 5 bases, with 19 bases sitting between them. The DNA for the CDR3 is TGTGCCAGCAGTTACCCAGGGGCAGGGTCCCGGGAGACCCAGTACTTC. It codes for CASSYPGAGSRETQYF.

This clonotype was recorded many times. At one of its ends the junction is not consistent with the germline gene, which may arise from a read error. V gene TRBV5-1 combines with J gene TRBJ1-4; D unresolved. The CDR3 extends over 13 amino acids. Per the germline V gene, CDR1 is SGHRS and CDR2 is YFSETQ. The CDR3 here is CASSFGPNEKLFF. CDR3 nucleotides: TGTGCCAGCAGCTTCGGACCTAATGAAAAACTGTTTTTT.

This clonotype has a handful of counts. The genes are TRBV3-1 and TRBJ2-7; tentatively, D is TRBD1 or TRBD2 (5 bases each). The CDR3 is made up of 14 amino acids. The V gene lost 1 base and the J gene lost 5 bases, with 12 bases spanning the gap. Germline loops: CDR1 LGHDT, CDR2 YNNKEL (reference sequence). CDR3 residues: CASSQARGTHEQYF. In DNA form, the CDR3 reads TGTGCCAGCAGCCAAGCCCGAGGGACCCACGAGCAGTACTTC.

In this sample, this clonotype turned up a few times. The CDR3 spells CASSTGQGALEQYF. CDR3 DNA sequence: TGTGCCAGCAGTACCGGGCAGGGGGCGCTCGAGCAGTACTTC. The chain is built from TRBV6-2 or TRBV6-3 and TRBJ2-7, with 8 bases aligning to TRBD1. Unmatched junction bases numbered 9, after V lost 5 bases and J lost 6 bases. The germline V gene encodes CDR1 MNHEY and CDR2 SVGEGT. There are 14 residues in the CDR3.

This clonotype has more than one count but fewer than ten. The chain employs TRBV18 and TRBJ1-2; 12 bases fit TRBD1. V lost 3 bases to trimming and J lost 8 bases; unmatched junction nucleotides: 4. This CDR3 comprises 14 residues. Germline V gene data show CDR1 as KGHSH and CDR2 as LQKENI. The CDR3 reads CASSPGTGGEGYTF. The DNA of the CDR3 is TGTGCCAGCTCACCGGGGACAGGGGGCGAGGGCTACACCTTC.

This clonotype has only a few counts. J is TRBJ2-3 and V is TRBV20-1; D is unresolved. The germline V gene encodes CDR1 DFQATT and CDR2 SNEGSKA (reference sequence). The CDR3 runs 13 residues. The V and J ends lost 0 bases and 2 bases respectively, with 6 bases between them. In DNA, the CDR3 is TGCAGTGCTAGAGATGAGATCACAGATACGCAGTATTTT. Its translation: CSARDEITDTQYF.

Regarding this clonotype: A much more abundant neighbour one base away suggests this may be a read error. V and J are TRBV6-2 or TRBV6-3 and TRBJ2-3, with D possibly TRBD1 on 7 matching bases. The CDR3 is 14 residues long. CDR1 MNHEY and CDR2 SVGEGT come from the germline V gene. CDR3 amino acids: CASSYRQGGDAQYF. CDR3 bases: TGTGCCAGCAGTTACCGGCAGGGGGGAGATGCGCAGTATTTT.

This clonotype was observed at least ten times. The chain recombines TRBV5-1 with TRBJ2-1, with no clear D. CDR1 and CDR2 (germline): SGHRS, YFSETQ. V lost 0 bases and J 15 bases, leaving 13 bases between the germline ends. The CDR3 totals 12 residues. CDR3 nucleotides: TGCGCCAGCAGCTTGGCAGGCTGGGGTGGGTTCTTC. Encoded protein: CASSLAGWGGFF.

There are many counts of this clonotype. Germline and junction disagree at one end, which may indicate a read error. The V and J genes are TRBV6-5 and TRBJ1-1; D remains unclear. The CDR3 contains 15 residues. Germline CDR1 MNHEY, CDR2 SVGAGI. The CDR3 spells CASSYSNRGWTGAFF. CDR3 sequence (DNA): TGTGCCAGCAGTTACTCGAACCGTGGGTGGACTGGAGCTTTCTTT.

This clonotype was recorded at least ten times. The V gene is TRBV5-1, the J gene TRBJ2-1; D not resolved. V lost 1 base to trimming and J lost 4 bases, with 9 bases between them. Germline assignment: CDR1 SGHRS and CDR2 YFSETQ. The CDR3 is 14 residues long. The CDR3 coding sequence is TGCGCCAGCAGCTTGACTAACCAATACAATGAGCAGTTCTTC. Its protein product is CASSLTNQYNEQFF.

This clonotype was detected a few times. The gene calls are TRBV29-1 and TRBJ2-6; D unresolved. The germline gives CDR1 SQVTM, CDR2 ANQGSEA. Deletions cut 2 bases from V and 0 bases from J, with 11 bases between. CDR3 length: 16 amino acids. CDR3 bases: TGCAGCGTTGAACGTTTTTCATCCTCTGGGGCCAACGTCCTGACTTTC. It encodes CSVERFSSSGANVLTF.

This clonotype is a singleton in its sample. This may arise from a read error, as a much more abundant clone is one base away. J is TRBJ2-1 and V is TRBV28, with TRBD1 matching 11 bases. Germline values: CDR1 MDHEN, CDR2 SYDVKM. This CDR3 contains 14 residues. CDR3 region: CAGRRDRGWYEQFF. For the CDR3, the DNA is TGTGCCGGCAGACGGGACAGGGGGTGGTATGAGCAGTTCTTC.

About this clonotype itself: A clone one base away is much larger, so this may be a read error. The rearrangement uses TRBV12-3 or TRBV12-4 and TRBJ1-5, with 8 bases identical to TRBD1. The V segment lost 6 bases and the J segment 0 bases; nucleotides outside the gene matches: 4. The CDR3 is made up of 15 amino acids. The CDR3 coding sequence is TGTGCCAGCAGGTGGACAGGGACTAGCAATCAGCCCCAGCATTTT. Its protein product is CASRWTGTSNQPQHF.

About this clonotype: The junction departs from the called germline gene at one end, perhaps through a read error. The chain links TRBV7-2 to TRBJ2-3, with a tentative D call TRBD2 (5 bases). The CDR3 is made up of 14 amino acids. The germline gives CDR1 SGHTA, CDR2 FQGNSA. The CDR3 DNA sequence: TGCGCCAGCAAAGTAAGCGGAGGCACAGATACGCAGTATTTT. This sequence encodes CASKVSGGTDTQYF.

This clonotype was picked up a small number of times. The chain carries TRBV6-5 and TRBJ1-6; D not resolved. Germline CDR1 is MNHEY and CDR2 is SVGAGI. There are 17 residues in the CDR3. The germline V and J ends were trimmed by 4 bases and 10 bases, with 23 bases remaining between them. CDR3 residues: CASSSPASTGIWSPLHF. As DNA, the CDR3 is TGTGCCAGCAGTTCCCCGGCGTCAACGGGGATATGGTCACCCCTCCACTTT.

This clonotype was seen many times. The J gene is TRBJ1-1, the V gene TRBV5-1, with D perhaps TRBD1 (5 bases). Trimming took off 4 bases at V and 6 bases at J, with 13 bases between the two ends. CDR3 length equals 13 residues. CDR1 is SGHRS and CDR2 is YFSETQ in the germline V gene. CDR3 region: CASSLYGGAEAFF. CDR3 DNA: TGCGCCAGCAGCCTCTATGGGGGGGCTGAAGCTTTCTTT.

Only a few counts were recorded for this clonotype. The V and J genes are TRBV20-1 and TRBJ1-2; D gene unclear. The CDR3 loop spans 15 amino acids. V was cut by 7 bases and J by 4 bases, with 22 bases left in between. The germline V gene encodes CDR1 DFQATT and CDR2 SNEGSKA (reference sequence). The CDR3 nucleotides are TGCAGTGTCCTGGACCGCCTAATCTCCCTCTATGGCTACACCTTC. Amino acids: CSVLDRLISLYGYTF.

This clonotype was counted ten times or more. This chain links TRBV20-1 with TRBJ2-5, with D perhaps TRBD2 (6 bases). Germline V gives CDR1 DFQATT, CDR2 SNEGSKA (reference sequence). The germline V and J ends were trimmed by 5 bases and 4 bases, with 17 bases remaining between them. The CDR3 consists of 14 residues. CDR3 DNA: TGCAGTGCTCTCAACTACGGGACTGGAGAGACCCAGTACTTC. Its translation is CSALNYGTGETQYF.

The chain links TRBV5-4 to TRBJ2-5; D may correspond to TRBD1 or TRBD2 (5 bases each). Germline V gene lookup returns CDR1 SGHNT and CDR2 YYREEE (reference sequence). The CDR3 loop spans 12 amino acids. Trimming removed 6 bases at V and 4 bases at J, with 10 bases between. CDR3 nucleotide sequence: TGTGCCAGCACGGGGACGGTAGAGACCCAGTACTTC. It translates to CASTGTVETQYF.

At least ten counts were recorded for this clonotype. The CDR3 sequence is CASSLKGVGAKNIQYF. The CDR3 DNA follows: TGTGCCAGCAGCCTTAAGGGGGTCGGGGCTAAAAACATTCAGTACTTC. The genes are TRBV12-3 or TRBV12-4 and TRBJ2-4; D is perhaps TRBD1 (6 bases). The CDR3 loop spans 16 amino acids. Trimming cost V 6 bases and J 4 bases, with 19 bases left between them.

This clonotype has only a few counts. This chain joins TRBV29-1 and TRBJ2-1, with 9 bases that match TRBD1. The CDR3 contains 11 residues. After removal of 8 bases from V and 6 bases from J, the junction contained 2 bases not matched to a gene. From germline, CDR1 is SQVTM and CDR2 ANQGSEA. CDR3 DNA sequence: TGCAGCACGGGACAGGGCAATGAGCAGTTCTTC. Amino acid sequence: CSTGQGNEQFF.

This clonotype was counted a few times. The chain uses TRBV28 and TRBJ2-7, with TRBD1 matching over 8 bases. This CDR3 contains 16 residues. Per germline, CDR1 MDHEN and CDR2 SYDVKM. The ends lost 3 bases at V and 3 bases at J; junction bases unmatched: 10. CDR3 sequence (DNA): TGTGCCAGCAGTTTCCCACCGACAGGGGCGCACTACGAGCAGTACTTC. This codes for CASSFPPTGAHYEQYF. The full variable domain, completed using reference TRBV28 and TRBJ2-7, is DVKVTQSSRYLVKRTGEKVFLECVQDMDHENMFWYRQDPGLGLRLIYFSYDVKMKEKGDIPEGYSVSREKKERFSLILESASTNQTSMYLCASSFPPTGAHYEQYFGPGTRLTVT.